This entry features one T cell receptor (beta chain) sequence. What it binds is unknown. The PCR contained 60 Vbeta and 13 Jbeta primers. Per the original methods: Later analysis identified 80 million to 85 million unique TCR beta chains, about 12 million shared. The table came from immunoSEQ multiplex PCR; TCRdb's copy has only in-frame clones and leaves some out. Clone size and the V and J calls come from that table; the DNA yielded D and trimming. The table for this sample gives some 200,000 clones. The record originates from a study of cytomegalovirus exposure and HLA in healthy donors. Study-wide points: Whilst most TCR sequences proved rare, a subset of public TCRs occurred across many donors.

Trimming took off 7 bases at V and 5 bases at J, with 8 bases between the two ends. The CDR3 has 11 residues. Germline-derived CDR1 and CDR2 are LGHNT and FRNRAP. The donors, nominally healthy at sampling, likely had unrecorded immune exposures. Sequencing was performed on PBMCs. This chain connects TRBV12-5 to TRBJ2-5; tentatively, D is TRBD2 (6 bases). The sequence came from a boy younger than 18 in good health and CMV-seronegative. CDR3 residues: CASAAGETQYF. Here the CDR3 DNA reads TGTGCTAGTGCCGCGGGGGAGACCCAGTACTTC. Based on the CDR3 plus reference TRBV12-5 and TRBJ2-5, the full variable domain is DARVTQTPRHKVTEMGQEVTMRCQPILGHNTVFWYRQTMMQGLELLAYFRNRAPLDDSGMPKDRFSAEMPDATLATLKIQPSEPRDSAVYFCASAAGETQYFGPGTRLLVL.